The 6 T cell receptor beta chains below all came from one sample that was sequenced in a study of T cells in Graves' hyperthyroidism and ophthalmopathy. RNA transcripts served as the template for amplifying TCR beta CDR3 regions. The HTBI primer set was used in a first-round RT-PCR of the TCR CDR3. MiXCR, applied by TCRdb to the multiplex PCR reads, yields one record per CDR3 protein. The sample has fewer than 850,000 distinct CDR3 sequences; 17% are singletons. The sequenced sample consisted of blood. Every receptor here comes from a man aged 50-60 years with Graves' hyperthyroidism.

This clonotype was detected many times. The rearrangement uses TRBV19 and TRBJ1-1, with D perhaps matching TRBD1 (5 bases). Germline CDR1 and CDR2: LNHDA and SQIVND (reference sequence). The V end was cut by 8 bases, the J end by 6 bases, with 19 bases between. The CDR3 extends over 14 amino acids. CDR3 in DNA: TGTGCCAGTGGGATTTCATGGGGGAGCGCTGAAGCTTTCTTT. Encoded protein: CASGISWGSAEAFF.

There are many counts of this clonotype. The chain recombines TRBV10-3 with TRBJ2-7; TRBD1 matches 8 bases. This CDR3 is built from 15 residues. Germline values: CDR1 ENHRY, CDR2 SYGVKD. Trimming at V came to 6 bases and at J to 5 bases, leaving 12 bases not matched to a gene. CDR3 DNA: TGTGCCATCAGCACCGGACAGGGAGGAGAGGACGAGCAGTACTTC. Translating gives CAISTGQGGEDEQYF.

The V and J genes are TRBV7-8 and TRBJ2-5; D may be TRBD1 (6 bases). Germline V lookup: CDR1 SGHVS, CDR2 FQNEAQ. The CDR3 is 13 residues long. Trimming cost V 5 bases and J 5 bases, with 12 bases left between them. The CDR3 bases are TGTGCCAGCAGCCCCCCCCAGGGGGAGACCCAGTACTTC. Its translation: CASSPPQGETQYF.

This clonotype was seen a handful of times. The genes are TRBV18 and TRBJ2-2; D assignment may be TRBD1 or TRBD2 (5 bases each). Germline V gene lookup returns CDR1 KGHSH and CDR2 LQKENI. V was pared by 3 bases and J by 13 bases, with 15 bases between. This CDR3 region has 13 residues. The CDR3 sequence: CASSPRPRERLFF. The CDR3, as DNA: TGTGCCAGCTCACCTCGTCCCAGGGAGCGGCTGTTTTTT.

This clonotype was counted ten times or more. The J gene is TRBJ2-3, the V gene TRBV7-3, with D possibly being TRBD1 or TRBD2 (5 bases each). CDR1 and CDR2 (germline): SGHTA, FQGTGA. Trimming took off 4 bases at V and 5 bases at J, with 13 bases between the two ends. This CDR3 region has 14 residues. The CDR3 loop is CASSSTGGRDTQYF. The CDR3 nucleotides read TGTGCCAGCAGCTCCACAGGAGGTCGAGATACGCAGTATTTT.

The chain has TRBV7-2 and TRBJ2-7; D gene ambiguous. Trimming removed 0 bases at V and 6 bases at J, with 12 bases between. Germline lookup yields CDR1 SGHTA and CDR2 FQGNSA. This CDR3 has 14 amino acids. The CDR3 DNA sequence: TGTGCCAGCAGCTTAGCGTCAGGTCCCAGCGAGCAGTACTTC. Protein: CASSLASGPSEQYF.